This TCR beta chain was profiled in a study of shared clonotypes between healthy human individuals. Study-wide background: Plates per donor: three CD4 naive, three CD4 memory, two CD8 naive, one CD8 memory.

On this clone itself: The antigen remains unidentified.

Deletions cut 3 bases from V and 8 bases from J, with 17 bases between. CDR1 is SGDLS and CDR2 is YYNGEE in the germline V gene. The CDR3 totals 15 residues. The assay ran at deep level. Authors' methods: ImmunoSEQ sequences covered only the junction and lacked quality scores; filtering therefore differed. Method: immunoSEQ multiplex PCR; TCRdb's copy keeps in-frame clones and lacks some. D and trimming come from the DNA, and the V and J calls and clone size come from that table. In the table there are 2 million to 2.5 million clones, 80% to 95% of which are singletons. Findings and limits, study-wide: Limited genetic and exposure-history diversity came from having few donors.

V gene TRBV9 combines with J gene TRBJ1-4; no reliable D call. The receptor was derived from a man younger than 35 in good health. Some clones in this sample may be carry-over from other donors' samples. Sequenced: naive CD4+ T cells from PBMCs. Indicated subset: CD45RA+ positively selected. CDR3 bases: TGTGCCAGCAGCGGTGGGCAGCCGGTTGGAGAAAAACTGTTTTTT. Translation: CASSGGQPVGEKLFF.